Below, one TCR beta chain is given with its context. PCR employed 60 Vbeta and 13 Jbeta primers. Here immunoSEQ multiplex PCR was the method, and the copy in TCRdb shows in-frame clones only, minus some. The sample yields 150,000 to 200,000 clones, 80% seen once. These data originate in a study of cytomegalovirus exposure and HLA in healthy donors. Source material: PBMCs. The origin of this receptor is a man aged 30 to 39 in good health and CMV-seropositive.

As DNA, the CDR3 is TGTGCCTGTATGTCCGGGACTAGCGGGGCGAGCTCCTACAATGAGCAGTTCTTC. Encoded protein: CACMSGTSGASSYNEQFF. The genes are TRBV30 and TRBJ2-1; 13 bases map to TRBD2. Per germline, CDR1 GTSNPN and CDR2 SVGIG (reference sequence). The V and J ends lost 6 bases and 0 bases, in that order; junction bases with no gene match: 11. CDR3 length equals 18 residues.